Listed below are T cell receptor beta chains from one sample, sequenced in a study of T cell responses to AZD1222 COVID-19 vaccine. Data came from immunoSEQ multiplex PCR; TCRdb stores just in-frame clones and leaves some out. The profile shows approximately 130,000 clones, 90% of them singletons. Sequencing used peripheral blood, obtained on day 0 of AZD1222 vaccination. Receptor source: an adult in good health. Each CDR3 is given with its conserved first and last residue. The D gene is left open where the match is weak. Expanded clones get a size class; other rows say once, few or many, or leave the size out.

V gene,D gene,J gene,clone size,CDR3 protein,CDR3 DNA
TRBV9,NA,TRBJ2-2,NA,CASSVSEGGTGELFF,TGTGCCAGCAGCGTGTCGGAGGGTGGAACCGGGGAGCTGTTTTTT
TRBV9,NA,TRBJ2-3,NA,CASSARVSTDTQYF,TGTGCCAGCAGCGCCCGAGTTAGCACAGATACGCAGTATTTT
TRBV4-1,NA,TRBJ1-2,NA,CASSQDTAPFIGYTF,TGCGCCAGCAGCCAAGACACAGCCCCGTTTATTGGCTACACCTTC
TRBV7-9,TRBD2,TRBJ2-5,NA,CASSTGLAGGSETQYF,TGTGCCAGCAGCACGGGACTAGCGGGAGGGTCAGAGACCCAGTACTTC
TRBV5-3,NA,TRBJ1-1,NA,CARNLRCWAGALDTEAFF,TGTGCCCGCAATTTGAGATGCTGGGCAGGGGCGTTGGACACTGAAGCTTTCTTT
TRBV3-1/TRBV3-2,TRBD1,TRBJ1-5,once,CASSQPADQGANNQPQHF,TGTGCCAGCAGCCAACCCGCAGACCAGGGGGCGAATAATCAGCCCCAGCATTTT
TRBV6-5,TRBD2,TRBJ2-1,NA,CASTELAGGWNEQFF,TGTGCCAGCACCGAATTAGCGGGAGGCTGGAATGAGCAGTTCTTC
TRBV28,NA,TRBJ2-1,NA,CASSLWTNDEQFF,TGTGCCAGCAGTTTGTGGACAAACGATGAGCAGTTCTTC
TRBV5-4,NA,TRBJ2-6,NA,CASSILQFSGANVLTF,TGTGCCAGCAGCATCCTACAGTTCTCTGGGGCCAACGTCCTGACTTTC
TRBV11-1,NA,TRBJ1-1,NA,CASSSLAVNTEAFF,TGTGCCAGCAGCTCGTTGGCGGTGAACACTGAAGCTTTCTTT
TRBV10-3,NA,TRBJ1-6,NA,CAISGDDYSPLHF,TGTGCCATCAGTGGGGACGACTATTCACCCCTCCACTTT
TRBV19,TRBD1,TRBJ2-5,NA,CASSADRAQTQYF,TGTGCCAGTAGTGCAGACAGGGCCCAGACCCAGTACTTC
TRBV18,NA,TRBJ2-7,NA,CASSPLSGSYEQYF,TGTGCCAGCTCACCCCTGTCGGGATCCTACGAGCAGTACTTC
TRBV21-1,NA,TRBJ2-7,NA,CASSKVEGTDEQYF,TGTGCCAGCAGCAAAGTCGAGGGTACCGACGAGCAGTACTTC
TRBV9,TRBD2,TRBJ2-3,NA,CASSLGTSGTDTQYF,TGTGCCAGCAGCCTCGGGACTAGCGGCACAGATACGCAGTATTTT
TRBV2,NA,TRBJ2-4,once,CASSRDTRDIQYF,TGTGCCAGCAGTCGGGACACTCGGGACATTCAGTACTTC
TRBV7-8,TRBD2,TRBJ2-7,NA,CASSLGLATEQYF,TGTGCCAGCAGCCTCGGACTAGCAACGGAGCAGTACTTC
TRBV5-5,NA,TRBJ2-2,NA,CASSLVGLQKTGELFF,TGTGCCAGCAGCTTGGTTGGACTCCAAAAAACCGGGGAGCTGTTTTTT
TRBV3-1/TRBV3-2,NA,TRBJ1-1,NA,CASSRTVNTEAFF,TGTGCCAGCAGCCGGACTGTGAACACTGAAGCTTTCTTT
TRBV27,TRBD1,TRBJ1-2,NA,CASSLWTGDGYTF,TGTGCCAGCAGTTTATGGACAGGGGACGGCTACACCTTC
TRBV11-2,NA,TRBJ1-6,NA,CASKDQGNSPLHF,TGTGCCAGCAAGGACCAGGGTAATTCACCCCTCCACTTT
TRBV7-8,TRBD2,TRBJ2-2,few,CASSLARIAGGSRDTGELFF,TGTGCCAGCAGCTTAGCGCGTATAGCGGGGGGATCTCGAGACACCGGGGAGCTGTTTTTT
TRBV2,NA,TRBJ1-5,NA,CASSEVTGSNQPQHF,TGTGCCAGCAGTGAAGTAACCGGGAGCAATCAGCCCCAGCATTTT
TRBV19,NA,TRBJ1-4,NA,CASSTRGHGGSATNEKLFF,TGTGCCAGTAGTACGCGGGGCCACGGGGGATCCGCAACTAATGAAAAACTGTTTTTT
TRBV20-1,TRBD1,TRBJ1-2,NA,CSAQGRGTPLF,TGCAGTGCTCAAGGCAGGGGGACGCCGCTCTTC
TRBV4-1,TRBD1,TRBJ2-5,NA,CASSQALDRGLGRIETQYF,TGCGCCAGCAGCCAAGCACTAGACAGGGGGTTGGGGCGTATAGAGACCCAGTACTTC
TRBV3-1/TRBV3-2,TRBD1,TRBJ2-3,NA,CASSHPGGSRTDTQYF,TGTGCCAGCAGCCACCCAGGGGGCTCTCGCACAGATACGCAGTATTTT
TRBV3-1/TRBV3-2,NA,TRBJ1-3,NA,CASSLSDGNTIYF,TGTGCCAGCAGCCTATCAGATGGAAACACCATATATTTT
TRBV28,NA,TRBJ1-5,NA,CASSSTQPQHF,TGTGCCAGCAGCTCCACTCAGCCCCAGCATTTT
TRBV30,NA,TRBJ2-7,NA,CAWRKKTYEQYF,TGTGCCTGGAGGAAGAAGACCTACGAGCAGTACTTC
TRBV5-1,NA,TRBJ1-1,NA,CASSEDISMNTEAFF,TGCGCCAGCAGCGAGGACATCTCCATGAACACTGAAGCTTTCTTT
TRBV6-2/TRBV6-3,TRBD1,TRBJ2-5,NA,CASSPRTGGQETQYF,TGTGCCAGCAGTCCCCGGACAGGGGGGCAAGAGACCCAGTACTTC
TRBV6-2/TRBV6-3,NA,TRBJ1-6,NA,CASSSTGLSNSPLHF,TGTGCCAGCAGTTCAACGGGACTTTCGAATTCACCCCTCCACTTT
TRBV12-3/TRBV12-4,NA,TRBJ1-5,NA,CASSWGRRGPQHF,TGTGCCAGCAGTTGGGGCCGGCGAGGGCCCCAGCATTTT
TRBV7-2,NA,TRBJ2-1,NA,CASSLGGGSNEQFF,TGTGCCAGCAGCTTAGGTGGCGGATCCAATGAGCAGTTCTTC
TRBV9,NA,TRBJ2-5,NA,CASSETGLGETQYF,TGTGCCAGCAGTGAAACAGGGCTTGGGGAGACCCAGTACTTC
TRBV6-5,NA,TRBJ1-2,NA,CASRNFRVAGYGYTF,TGTGCCAGCAGGAATTTCAGGGTGGCTGGCTATGGCTACACCTTC
TRBV4-1,NA,TRBJ1-4,NA,CASSQDTERSTNEKLFF,TGCGCCAGCAGCCAAGATACAGAACGATCAACTAATGAAAAACTGTTTTTT
TRBV3-1/TRBV3-2,TRBD1,TRBJ1-4,NA,CASSPGTGGYEKLFF,TGTGCCAGCAGCCCGGGGACAGGGGGATATGAAAAACTGTTTTTT
TRBV10-3,TRBD1,TRBJ2-2,NA,CAITTGTTGELFF,TGTGCCATCACGACAGGGACCACCGGGGAGCTGTTTTTT
TRBV7-9,NA,TRBJ1-1,NA,CASSLIGGNTEAFF,TGTGCCAGCAGCTTAATTGGGGGGAACACTGAAGCTTTCTTT